The T cell receptor beta chain under discussion was sequenced for a study of radiotherapy plus CTLA-4 blockade in lung cancer. Study findings and constraints: Interferon-beta and early blood T cell clone dynamics reportedly predicted response best. After treatment with radiotherapy plus ipilimumab, TCR clones that came from the tumor expanded in blood.

Method: immunoSEQ multiplex PCR; TCRdb's copy keeps in-frame clones and lacks some. The sample gives roughly 80,000 clones, 78% of which show up once; 3.5% to 4.5% is in the top ten. Details on this clone: Its antigen remains unknown.

The CDR3 is 16 amino acids. Those patients who had chemo-refractory metastatic non-small-cell lung cancer were given focal radiation along with CTLA-4 blockade through ipilimumab. Sequenced material: peripheral blood, taken from a patient treated with radiotherapy plus ipilimumab. The chain combines TRBV21-1 with TRBJ2-1; TRBD2 is the table's D call, not checked against the DNA. TRBV21-1 is a pseudogene. The TCR sequence derives from a human donor with non-small cell lung cancer who had a partial response to radiotherapy plus ipilimumab. Some clones in this sample may be carry-over from other donors' samples. The CDR3 DNA is TGTGCCAGCAGCAAAGGTGCGGGTGAAACTAACAATGAGCAGTTCTTC. Protein: CASSKGAGETNNEQFF.